At least ten counts were recorded for the clone carrying this T cell receptor (beta chain). The antigen is unknown. Amplified TCR beta CDR3 regions derived from RNA transcripts. When the TCR CDR3 underwent first-round RT-PCR, the HTBI primer set was used. TCRdb re-called the multiplex PCR reads through MiXCR, storing one row per CDR3 protein. The data show 300,000 to 500,000 distinct CDR3 sequences, around an eighth seen once. The source of the sample is a study of T cells in Graves' hyperthyroidism and ophthalmopathy. General study findings and limits: Ophthalmopathy, as predicted by the model, came a median roughly 6.5 months after the prediction.

V lost 3 bases, J lost 2 bases, and 10 bases stayed unmatched. There are 16 residues in the CDR3. The germline V gene encodes CDR1 DFQATT and CDR2 SNEGSKA (reference sequence). With duration under 3 months, ophthalmopathy was active: Clinical Activity Score at least 3, NOSPECS at least 4. Clinical symptoms, serum thyroxine, TRAb, thyroid ultrasound and orbital computed tomography informed diagnoses. PBMCs were derived from about 10 ml fresh peripheral blood. The sequenced sample consisted of blood. The rearrangement uses TRBV20-1 and TRBJ2-3; 8 bases map to TRBD1. The sequence was collected from a man over 45 with Graves' ophthalmopathy. The CDR3 DNA reads as TGCAGTGCTAGTAAGGACAGGGCGAGGGACACAGATACGCAGTATTTT. Translating gives CSASKDRARDTDTQYF.